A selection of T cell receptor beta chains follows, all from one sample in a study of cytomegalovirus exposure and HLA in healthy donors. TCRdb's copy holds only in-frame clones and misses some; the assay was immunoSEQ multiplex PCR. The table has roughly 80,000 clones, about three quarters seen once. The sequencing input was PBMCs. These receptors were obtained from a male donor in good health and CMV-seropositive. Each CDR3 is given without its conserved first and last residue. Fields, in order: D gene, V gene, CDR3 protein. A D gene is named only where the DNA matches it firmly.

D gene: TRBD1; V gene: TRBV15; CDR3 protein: ATSRERTGGETQY
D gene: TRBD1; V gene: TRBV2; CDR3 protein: ASIGDRDNSPLH
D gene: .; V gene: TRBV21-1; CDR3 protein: ASSNRQGGQPQH
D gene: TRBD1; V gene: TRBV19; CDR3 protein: ASSVQGFGQPQH
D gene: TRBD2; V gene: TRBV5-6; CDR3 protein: ASSLALAEDTQY
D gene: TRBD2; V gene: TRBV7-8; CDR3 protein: ASSLGGAGVGELF
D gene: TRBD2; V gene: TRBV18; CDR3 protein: ASSAVAAGGRPDTQY
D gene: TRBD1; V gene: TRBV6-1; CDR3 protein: ASSVQGANEQY
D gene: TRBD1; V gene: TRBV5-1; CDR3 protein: ASSPGQGGGNEQF
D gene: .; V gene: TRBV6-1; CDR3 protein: ASSEPRGRGEKLF
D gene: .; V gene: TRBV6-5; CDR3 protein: ASRPRGSSYEQY